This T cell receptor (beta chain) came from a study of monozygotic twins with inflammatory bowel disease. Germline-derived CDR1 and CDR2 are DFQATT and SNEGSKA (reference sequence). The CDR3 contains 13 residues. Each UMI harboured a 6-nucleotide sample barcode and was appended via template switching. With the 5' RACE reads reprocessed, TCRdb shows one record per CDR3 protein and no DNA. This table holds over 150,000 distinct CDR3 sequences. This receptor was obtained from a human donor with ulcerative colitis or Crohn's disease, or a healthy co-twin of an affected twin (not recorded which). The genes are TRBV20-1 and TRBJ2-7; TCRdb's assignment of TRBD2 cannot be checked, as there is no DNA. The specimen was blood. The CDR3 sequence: CSAPRLAQYEQYF.